This TCR beta chain was profiled in a study of T cells in Graves' hyperthyroidism and ophthalmopathy. This clonotype is a singleton in its sample. Its antigen remains unknown. Germline V gene data show CDR1 as DFQATT and CDR2 as SNEGSKA (reference sequence). This CDR3 is 14 amino acids long. Trimming shortened V by 1 base and J by 6 bases, and 12 bases separated the two germline ends. Template material for amplifying TCR beta CDR3 regions consisted of RNA transcripts. The TCR CDR3 was amplified in a first-round RT-PCR using the HTBI primer set. TCRdb reanalysed the multiplex PCR reads using MiXCR and keeps one entry per CDR3 protein. The profile shows some 500,000 distinct CDR3 sequences, under 15% of them singletons. Study findings and constraints: The model anticipated ophthalmopathy a median about 6.5 months pre-onset.

J is TRBJ2-2 and V is TRBV20-1, with D possibly being TRBD2 (6 bases). Sequencing input: blood. This receptor was identified in a woman aged 18-29 years with Graves' hyperthyroidism. CDR3 residues: CSARGGVGPGELFF. The CDR3 bases are TGCAGTGCTAGAGGGGGGGTCGGCCCCGGGGAGCTGTTTTTT.